This TCR beta chain was sequenced during a study of cytomegalovirus exposure and HLA in healthy donors. Germline V gene lookup returns CDR1 SGHTA and CDR2 FQGNSA. The CDR3 extends over 15 amino acids. The ends were cut back, 0 bases at V and 6 bases at J, with 14 bases in the middle. A multiplex PCR was run with 60 Vbeta primers and 13 Jbeta primers. The protocol was immunoSEQ multiplex PCR, while the TCRdb copy is restricted to in-frame clones and leaves out a portion. The repertoire shows tens of thousands of clones; the top ten hold 5.5% to 6%. The receptor was derived from a human donor in good health. The chain recombines TRBV7-2 with TRBJ1-2; D may be TRBD1 (5 bases). The material sequenced was PBMCs. CDR3 amino acids: CASSLAMGGADGYTF. CDR3 DNA sequence: TGTGCCAGCAGCTTAGCCATGGGAGGGGCGGATGGCTACACCTTC.